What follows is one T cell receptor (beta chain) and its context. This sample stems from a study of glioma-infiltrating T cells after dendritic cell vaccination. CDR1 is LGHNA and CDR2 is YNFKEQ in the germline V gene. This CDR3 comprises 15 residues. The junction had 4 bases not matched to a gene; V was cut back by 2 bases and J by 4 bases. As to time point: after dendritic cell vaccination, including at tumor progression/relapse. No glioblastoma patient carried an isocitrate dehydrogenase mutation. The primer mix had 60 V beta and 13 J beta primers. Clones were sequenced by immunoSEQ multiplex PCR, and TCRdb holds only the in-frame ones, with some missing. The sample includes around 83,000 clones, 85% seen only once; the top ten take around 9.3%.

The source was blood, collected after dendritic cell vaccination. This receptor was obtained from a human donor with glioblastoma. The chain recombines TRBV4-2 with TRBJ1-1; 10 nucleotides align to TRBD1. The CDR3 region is CASSQMTGGGTEAFF. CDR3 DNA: TGTGCCAGCAGCCAAATGACAGGGGGCGGCACTGAAGCTTTCTTT.